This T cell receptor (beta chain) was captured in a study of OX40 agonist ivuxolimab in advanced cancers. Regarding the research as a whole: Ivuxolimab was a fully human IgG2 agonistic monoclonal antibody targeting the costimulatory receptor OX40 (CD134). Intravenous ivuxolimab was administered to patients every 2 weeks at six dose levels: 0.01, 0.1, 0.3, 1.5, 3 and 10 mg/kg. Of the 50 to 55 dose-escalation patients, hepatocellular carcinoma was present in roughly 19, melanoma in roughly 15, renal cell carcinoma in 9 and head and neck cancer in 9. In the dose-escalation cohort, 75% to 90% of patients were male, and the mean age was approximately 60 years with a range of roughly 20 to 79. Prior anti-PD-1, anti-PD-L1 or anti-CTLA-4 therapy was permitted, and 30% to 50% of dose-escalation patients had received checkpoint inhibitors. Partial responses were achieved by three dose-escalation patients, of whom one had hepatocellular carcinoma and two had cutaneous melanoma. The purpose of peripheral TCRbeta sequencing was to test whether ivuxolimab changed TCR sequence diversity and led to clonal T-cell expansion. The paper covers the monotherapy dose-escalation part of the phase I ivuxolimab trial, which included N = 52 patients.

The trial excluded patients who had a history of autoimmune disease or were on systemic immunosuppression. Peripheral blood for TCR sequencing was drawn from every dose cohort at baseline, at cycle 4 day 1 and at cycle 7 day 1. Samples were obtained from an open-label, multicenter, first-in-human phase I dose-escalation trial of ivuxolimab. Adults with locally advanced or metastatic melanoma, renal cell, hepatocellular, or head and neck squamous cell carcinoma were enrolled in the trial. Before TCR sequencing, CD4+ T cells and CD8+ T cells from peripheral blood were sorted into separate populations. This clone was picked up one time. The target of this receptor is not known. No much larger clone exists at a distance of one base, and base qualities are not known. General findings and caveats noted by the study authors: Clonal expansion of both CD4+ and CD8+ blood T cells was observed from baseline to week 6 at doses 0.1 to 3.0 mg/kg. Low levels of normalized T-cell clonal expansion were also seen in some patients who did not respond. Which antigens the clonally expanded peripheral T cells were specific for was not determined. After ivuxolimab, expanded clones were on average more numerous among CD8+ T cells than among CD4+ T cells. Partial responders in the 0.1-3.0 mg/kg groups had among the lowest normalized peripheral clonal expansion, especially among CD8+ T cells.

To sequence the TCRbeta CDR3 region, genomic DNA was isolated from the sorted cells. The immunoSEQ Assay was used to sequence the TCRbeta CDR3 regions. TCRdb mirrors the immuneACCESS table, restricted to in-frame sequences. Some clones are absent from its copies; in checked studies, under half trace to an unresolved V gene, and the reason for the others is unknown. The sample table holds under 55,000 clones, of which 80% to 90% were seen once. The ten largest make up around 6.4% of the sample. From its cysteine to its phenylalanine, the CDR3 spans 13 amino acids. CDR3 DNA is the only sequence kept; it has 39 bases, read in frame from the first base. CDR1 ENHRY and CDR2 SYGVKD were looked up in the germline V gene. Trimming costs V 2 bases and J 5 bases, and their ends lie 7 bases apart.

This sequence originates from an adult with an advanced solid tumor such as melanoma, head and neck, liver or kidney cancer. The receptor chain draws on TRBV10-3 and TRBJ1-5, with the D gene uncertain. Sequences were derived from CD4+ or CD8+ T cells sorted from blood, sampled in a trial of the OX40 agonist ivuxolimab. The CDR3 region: CAISETPYQPQHF. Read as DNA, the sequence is TGTGCCATCAGTGAGACACCTTATCAGCCCCAGCATTTT.